The entry below describes one T cell receptor beta chain. Per the study methods: How many nucleated cells were present was estimated from reference gene primer amplification. The method was immunoSEQ multiplex PCR; TCRdb's version includes in-frame clones alone and lacks a portion of them. For V, J and clone size, that table is used; D and trimming come from the DNA. The sample lists about 34,000 clones; about 92% were seen once. The CDR3 spans 14 residues. J was trimmed by 4 bases and V by 6 bases; bases with no gene match: 8. CDR1 and CDR2 from the germline V gene are SGHNT and YYREEE (reference sequence). The record originates from a study of blood T cell repertoires in COVID-19.

This receptor was obtained from a man at least 80 years old with acute or convalescent COVID-19. What was sequenced was peripheral blood. V usage is TRBV5-4 and J usage is TRBJ1-1; 8 bases map to TRBD1. This CDR3 is CASKNGQGGTEAFF. The CDR3 nucleotides are TGTGCCAGCAAAAACGGACAGGGCGGCACTGAAGCTTTCTTT. The full variable domain, with the rest looked up from reference TRBV5-4 and TRBJ1-1, is ETGVTQSPTHLIKTRGQQVTLRCSSQSGHNTVSWYQQALGQGPQFIFQYYREEENGRGNFPPRFSGLQFPNYSSELNVNALELDDSALYLCASKNGQGGTEAFFGQGTRLTVV.